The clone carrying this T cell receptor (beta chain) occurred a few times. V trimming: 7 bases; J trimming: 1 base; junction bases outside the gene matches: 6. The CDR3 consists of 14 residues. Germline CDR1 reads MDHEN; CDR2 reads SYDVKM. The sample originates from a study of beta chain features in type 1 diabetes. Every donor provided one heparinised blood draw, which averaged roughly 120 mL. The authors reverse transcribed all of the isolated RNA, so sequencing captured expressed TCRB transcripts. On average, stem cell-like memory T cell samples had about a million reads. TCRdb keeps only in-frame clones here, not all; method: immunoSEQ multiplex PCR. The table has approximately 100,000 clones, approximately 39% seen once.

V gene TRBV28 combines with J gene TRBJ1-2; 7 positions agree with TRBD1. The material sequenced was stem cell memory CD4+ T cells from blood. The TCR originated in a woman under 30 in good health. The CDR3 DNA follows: TGTGCCAGCACTCCAGGGGGAGTTAACTATGGCTACACCTTC. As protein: CASTPGGVNYGYTF.